Listed below are T cell receptor beta chains from one sample, sequenced in a study of T cell responses to AZD1222 COVID-19 vaccine. Using immunoSEQ multiplex PCR, the repertoire was profiled, and TCRdb retains in-frame clones only, with some absent. The repertoire includes about 94,000 clones, around 90% of them detected once, and 8.4% sits in the top ten. The input for sequencing was peripheral blood, taken on day 0 of AZD1222 vaccination. The receptors originated from an adult in good health. Each CDR3 is given with its conserved first and last residue. The D gene is left open where the match is weak. Clone size is stated in some rows and not others, as once, few, many or a class when expanded.

D,J,size,V,DNA,CDR3
TRBD1,TRBJ1-1,-,TRBV14,TGTGCCAGCAGCTCACACCGGACAGGGATTGAAGCTTTCTTT,CASSSHRTGIEAFF
-,TRBJ1-4,-,TRBV6-5,TGTGCCAGCAGTTACTCAACCGGGATAAATGAAAAACTGTTTTTT,CASSYSTGINEKLFF
-,TRBJ2-7,-,TRBV7-2,TGTGCCAGCAGCCCACCCCAGTGGCAGGGGTACTCCTACGAGCAGTACTTC,CASSPPQWQGYSYEQYF
-,TRBJ1-2,-,TRBV6-5,TGTGCCAGCACCCGAGGGGGAGGCTATGGCTACACCTTC,CASTRGGGYGYTF
-,TRBJ1-3,-,TRBV7-9,TGTGCCAGCAGTATTCCTGGCTCTGGAAACACCATATATTTT,CASSIPGSGNTIYF
TRBD2,TRBJ2-7,-,TRBV4-1,TGCGCCAGCAGCCAGGAGGGACGGGGGGGGAGCGACGAGCAGTACTTC,CASSQEGRGGSDEQYF
TRBD2,TRBJ2-3,-,TRBV4-3,TGCGCCAGCAGCCCGATGCGGGGGGAAGATACGCAGTATTTT,CASSPMRGEDTQYF
-,TRBJ1-1,-,TRBV4-1,TGCGCCAGCAGCCAAGCAGGAACCCCTGAAGCTTTCTTT,CASSQAGTPEAFF
-,TRBJ1-2,-,TRBV9,TGTGCCAGCAGCGTAACAGAGAGCGGTGGCTACACCTTC,CASSVTESGGYTF
-,TRBJ1-2,-,TRBV6-5,TGTGCCAGCAGCCTGGACAGATTTTATGGCTACACCTTC,CASSLDRFYGYTF
TRBD1,TRBJ1-5,-,TRBV18,TGTGCCAGCTCCATGCACGGGGCAGACGACAGGGAGGGTCAGCCCCAGCATTTT,CASSMHGADDREGQPQHF
-,TRBJ2-5,-,TRBV30,TGTGCCTCCACGAGCCCAGAGACCCAGTACTTC,CASTSPETQYF
TRBD1,TRBJ2-6,-,TRBV3-1/TRBV3-2,TGTGCCAGCAGCCACGGGACAGGGGGCAATGGGGCCAACGTCCTGACTTTC,CASSHGTGGNGANVLTF
TRBD1,TRBJ1-5,-,TRBV27,TGTGCCAGCAGTCTACGACAGGGGAATAGCAATCAGCCCCAGCATTTT,CASSLRQGNSNQPQHF
-,TRBJ1-2,-,TRBV28,TGTGCCAGCAGTGCCAAGGCGGGGATTTATGGCTACACCTTC,CASSAKAGIYGYTF
-,TRBJ2-7,-,TRBV6-1,TGTGCCAGCAGTGTATCGGACAGCTCTACCTTTTACGAGCAGTACTTC,CASSVSDSSTFYEQYF
-,TRBJ1-1,-,TRBV27,TGTGCCAGCAGTTTCAGGGGTAGCACTGAAGCTTTCTTT,CASSFRGSTEAFF
-,TRBJ2-7,-,TRBV6-5,TGTGCCAGCAGTTACTCGAGGGGATCCGAGCAGTACTTC,CASSYSRGSEQYF
TRBD2,TRBJ2-7,-,TRBV10-3,TGTGCCATCGGGACACTAGCGGGGAGTTACGAGCAGTACTTC,CAIGTLAGSYEQYF
-,TRBJ2-1,once,TRBV21-1,TGTGCCGGGGGACCGGGACTAGCGGGTACTGAGCAGTTCTTC,CAGGPGLAGTEQFF
-,TRBJ2-3,-,TRBV5-1,TGCGCCAGCAGCCCAAGATTAGGCACAGATACGCAGTATTTT,CASSPRLGTDTQYF
-,TRBJ1-1,-,TRBV6-5,TGTGCCAGCAGTTACTCAGAGACGAACACTGAAGCTTTCTTT,CASSYSETNTEAFF
-,TRBJ1-2,-,TRBV28,TGTGCCACTACGACGGAAACCTATGGCTACACCTTC,CATTTETYGYTF
-,TRBJ1-1,few,TRBV3-1/TRBV3-2,TGTGCCAGCAGCCAGGGGGGACCGCGCACTGAAGCTTTCTTT,CASSQGGPRTEAFF
TRBD1,TRBJ1-1,-,TRBV10-3,TGTGCCATTTCGACAGGGGGAGACACTGAAGCTTTCTTT,CAISTGGDTEAFF
-,TRBJ1-2,-,TRBV5-1,TGCGCCAGCAGCTCGGACAGCTATGGCTACACCTTC,CASSSDSYGYTF
TRBD1,TRBJ1-2,-,TRBV9,TGTGCCAGCAGCCTGTCGGGCCCGACAGGGCGGAGGGATTTCTATGGCTACACCTTC,CASSLSGPTGRRDFYGYTF
-,TRBJ2-1,-,TRBV9,TGTGCCAGCAGCTCCAGCAACTCCTACAATGAGCAGTTCTTC,CASSSSNSYNEQFF
TRBD2,TRBJ2-7,few,TRBV6-5,TGTGCCAGTACATCGGTTTGGGGGGGGTCCTACGAGCAGTACTTC,CASTSVWGGSYEQYF